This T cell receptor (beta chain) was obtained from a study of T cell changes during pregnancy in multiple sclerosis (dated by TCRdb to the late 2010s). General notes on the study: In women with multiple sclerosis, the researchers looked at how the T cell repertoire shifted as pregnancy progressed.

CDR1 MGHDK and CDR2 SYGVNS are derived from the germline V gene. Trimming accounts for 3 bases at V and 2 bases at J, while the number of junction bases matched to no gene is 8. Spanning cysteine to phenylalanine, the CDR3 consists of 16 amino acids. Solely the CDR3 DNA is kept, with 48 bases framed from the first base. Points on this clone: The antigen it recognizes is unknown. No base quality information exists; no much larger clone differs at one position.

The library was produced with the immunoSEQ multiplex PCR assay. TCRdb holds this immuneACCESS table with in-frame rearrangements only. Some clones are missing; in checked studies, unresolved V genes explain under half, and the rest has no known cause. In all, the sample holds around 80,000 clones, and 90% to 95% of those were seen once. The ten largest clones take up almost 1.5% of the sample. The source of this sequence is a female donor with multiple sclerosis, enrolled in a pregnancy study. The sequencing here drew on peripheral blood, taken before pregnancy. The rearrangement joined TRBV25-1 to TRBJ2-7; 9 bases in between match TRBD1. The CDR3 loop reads CASSEDSGTGPYEQYF. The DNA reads TGTGCCAGCAGTGAGGACTCCGGGACAGGGCCCTACGAGCAGTACTTC.